The rows below give T cell receptor beta chains drawn from one sample of a study of T cell responses to AZD1222 COVID-19 vaccine. Only in-frame clones appear in the TCRdb table, and some are missing; sequencing was by immunoSEQ multiplex PCR. The sample contains some 61,000 clones, roughly 84% of which appear only once. The sequencing here drew on peripheral blood, taken on day 0 of AZD1222 vaccination. Source of these receptors: an adult in good health. Each CDR3 is given with its conserved first and last residue. D genes are given only for firm matches. Rows give clone size only sometimes, using once, few, many, or a class for an expanded clone.

CDR3aa: CASSPRGEEKKSYEQYF
CDR3nt: TGTGCCAGCAGTCCGCGGGGAGAGGAAAAGAAATCCTACGAGCAGTACTTC
d_gene: .
j_gene: TRBJ2-7
v_gene: TRBV6-6
abundance: .

CDR3aa: CATSSERLAGYEQYF
CDR3nt: TGTGCCACCAGCAGTGAGCGGCTAGCGGGCTACGAGCAGTACTTC
d_gene: TRBD2
j_gene: TRBJ2-7
v_gene: TRBV15
abundance: .

CDR3aa: CASSTPSDLGQPQHF
CDR3nt: TGTGCCAGCAGCACTCCGTCAGATCTGGGTCAGCCCCAGCATTTT
d_gene: .
j_gene: TRBJ1-5
v_gene: TRBV21-1
abundance: .

CDR3aa: CASSEWGRTATNEKLFF
CDR3nt: TGTGCCAGCAGTGAATGGGGCCGTACTGCAACTAATGAAAAACTGTTTTTT
d_gene: .
j_gene: TRBJ1-4
v_gene: TRBV6-1
abundance: .

CDR3aa: CASKPDRGDGGYTF
CDR3nt: TGTGCCTCGAAACCCGATCGGGGGGACGGTGGCTACACCTTC
d_gene: .
j_gene: TRBJ1-2
v_gene: TRBV10-3
abundance: .

CDR3aa: CASSNRDREVEQYF
CDR3nt: TGTGCCAGCAGCAACCGGGACAGGGAGGTCGAGCAGTACTTC
d_gene: TRBD1
j_gene: TRBJ2-7
v_gene: TRBV11-2
abundance: .

CDR3aa: CASKEGTRPRGEQFF
CDR3nt: TGTGCCAGCAAAGAAGGAACCCGACCGAGGGGTGAGCAGTTCTTC
d_gene: .
j_gene: TRBJ2-1
v_gene: TRBV6-5
abundance: once

CDR3aa: CASSQDPGLADYSNTGELFF
CDR3nt: TGTGCCAGCAGCCAAGACCCCGGACTAGCGGACTATTCGAACACCGGGGAGCTGTTTTTT
d_gene: TRBD2
j_gene: TRBJ2-2
v_gene: TRBV3-1/TRBV3-2
abundance: .

CDR3aa: CATHTEGYGYTF
CDR3nt: TGTGCCACCCATACGGAGGGGTATGGCTACACCTTC
d_gene: .
j_gene: TRBJ1-2
v_gene: TRBV28
abundance: once

CDR3aa: CASSSQASYEQYF
CDR3nt: TGTGCCAGCAGTAGTCAGGCCTCCTACGAGCAGTACTTC
d_gene: .
j_gene: TRBJ2-7
v_gene: TRBV6-5
abundance: .

CDR3aa: CASSLRGLSEAFF
CDR3nt: TGTGCCAGCAGCCTCAGGGGGCTGTCTGAAGCTTTCTTT
d_gene: TRBD1
j_gene: TRBJ1-1
v_gene: TRBV11-3
abundance: .

CDR3aa: CASSERGFEAFF
CDR3nt: TGTGCCAGCAGTGAACGGGGATTTGAAGCTTTCTTT
d_gene: .
j_gene: TRBJ1-1
v_gene: TRBV2
abundance: .

CDR3aa: CASSLDANTEAFF
CDR3nt: TGTGCCAGCAGCTTGGACGCAAACACTGAAGCTTTCTTT
d_gene: .
j_gene: TRBJ1-1
v_gene: TRBV7-2
abundance: .

CDR3aa: CASSYPSNDGIHTQYF
CDR3nt: TGTGCCAGCAGTTACCCAAGTAACGACGGGATCCATACGCAGTATTTT
d_gene: .
j_gene: TRBJ2-3
v_gene: TRBV6-5
abundance: .

CDR3aa: CASSPALSNTEAFF
CDR3nt: TGTGCCAGCTCACCAGCACTTTCGAACACTGAAGCTTTCTTT
d_gene: .
j_gene: TRBJ1-1
v_gene: TRBV18
abundance: .

CDR3aa: CASSEVSSGANVLTF
CDR3nt: TGTGCCAGCAGTGAAGTCAGCTCTGGGGCCAACGTCCTGACTTTC
d_gene: .
j_gene: TRBJ2-6
v_gene: TRBV6-1
abundance: .

CDR3aa: CASRIRQGGGGYTF
CDR3nt: TGTGCCAGCAGAATCCGACAGGGAGGTGGCGGCTACACCTTC
d_gene: TRBD1
j_gene: TRBJ1-2
v_gene: TRBV27
abundance: .

CDR3aa: CASSLMTGRRNTIYF
CDR3nt: TGTGCCAGCAGTTTAATGACAGGGAGGAGAAACACCATATATTTT
d_gene: TRBD1
j_gene: TRBJ1-3
v_gene: TRBV28
abundance: .

CDR3aa: CASSSTSSSYEQYF
CDR3nt: TGTGCCAGCAGCTCTACGTCTAGCTCCTACGAGCAGTACTTC
d_gene: .
j_gene: TRBJ2-7
v_gene: TRBV5-4
abundance: .

CDR3aa: CASSIRDRNEKLFF
CDR3nt: TGTGCCAGTAGTATTCGGGACCGGAATGAAAAACTGTTTTTT
d_gene: .
j_gene: TRBJ1-4
v_gene: TRBV19
abundance: .

CDR3aa: CASSPDRVGWRGPEGGTQYF
CDR3nt: TGTGCCAGCAGCCCGGACAGGGTGGGATGGCGGGGCCCCGAGGGGGGGACGCAGTATTTT
d_gene: .
j_gene: TRBJ2-3
v_gene: TRBV7-8
abundance: .

CDR3aa: CAWSDRDRGFYEQYF
CDR3nt: TGTGCCTGGAGCGACAGGGACAGGGGCTTCTACGAGCAGTACTTC
d_gene: TRBD1
j_gene: TRBJ2-7
v_gene: TRBV30
abundance: .

CDR3aa: CASSYSSLAPYNEQFF
CDR3nt: TGTGCCAGCAGTTACTCGTCACTAGCGCCATACAATGAGCAGTTCTTC
d_gene: TRBD2
j_gene: TRBJ2-1
v_gene: TRBV6-5
abundance: .

CDR3aa: CASGPSRGSGGDTQYF
CDR3nt: TGTGCTAGTGGCCCCTCTCGGGGGTCCGGGGGAGATACGCAGTATTTT
d_gene: .
j_gene: TRBJ2-3
v_gene: TRBV12-5
abundance: .

CDR3aa: CASSTRDNTDTQYF
CDR3nt: TGCGCCAGCAGCACCCGGGACAACACAGATACGCAGTATTTT
d_gene: .
j_gene: TRBJ2-3
v_gene: TRBV5-1
abundance: .

CDR3aa: CASSLGQTNTEAFF
CDR3nt: TGTGCCAGCAGCTTGGGACAGACAAACACTGAAGCTTTCTTT
d_gene: .
j_gene: TRBJ1-1
v_gene: TRBV5-8
abundance: .

CDR3aa: CASSPGQNTEAFF
CDR3nt: TGTGCCAGCTCACCTGGCCAGAACACTGAAGCTTTCTTT
d_gene: .
j_gene: TRBJ1-1
v_gene: TRBV18
abundance: .

CDR3aa: CASSLRDRKSPIYF
CDR3nt: TGTGCCAGCAGCCTCCGGGACAGGAAATCCCCTATATATTTT
d_gene: TRBD1
j_gene: TRBJ1-3
v_gene: TRBV5-6
abundance: .

CDR3aa: CASSGLAGADTQYF
CDR3nt: TGTGCCAGCAGTGGACTAGCGGGGGCAGATACGCAGTATTTT
d_gene: TRBD2
j_gene: TRBJ2-3
v_gene: TRBV6-4
abundance: .

CDR3aa: CASSSSRRNYGYTF
CDR3nt: TGTGCCAGCAGCTCCTCCCGTCGGAACTATGGCTACACCTTC
d_gene: .
j_gene: TRBJ1-2
v_gene: TRBV13
abundance: .

CDR3aa: CASSLGGQNQETQYF
CDR3nt: TGTGCCAGCAGCTTGGGGGGTCAGAACCAAGAGACCCAGTACTTC
d_gene: .
j_gene: TRBJ2-5
v_gene: TRBV5-8
abundance: .

CDR3aa: CASSYSEQGPYGYTF
CDR3nt: TGTGCCAGCAGTTATTCAGAGCAGGGTCCCTATGGCTACACCTTC
d_gene: .
j_gene: TRBJ1-2
v_gene: TRBV6-5
abundance: .

CDR3aa: CTSSQEASEETQYF
CDR3nt: TGCACCAGCAGCCAAGAAGCTAGCGAAGAGACCCAGTACTTC
d_gene: .
j_gene: TRBJ2-5
v_gene: TRBV1
abundance: .

CDR3aa: CASTSNSGEGIEAFF
CDR3nt: TGTGCCAGCACCTCCAATTCGGGAGAGGGTATAGAAGCTTTCTTT
d_gene: .
j_gene: TRBJ1-1
v_gene: TRBV3-1/TRBV3-2
abundance: .

CDR3aa: CASSDRVGGGTDTQYF
CDR3nt: TGTGCCAGCAGTGACCGCGTTGGCGGGGGCACAGATACGCAGTATTTT
d_gene: .
j_gene: TRBJ2-3
v_gene: TRBV6-4
abundance: .

CDR3aa: CASSWGGTSETGELFF
CDR3nt: TGTGCCAGCAGCTGGGGTGGGACTAGCGAAACCGGGGAGCTGTTTTTT
d_gene: TRBD2
j_gene: TRBJ2-2
v_gene: TRBV5-4
abundance: .

CDR3aa: CASSLEGLGTGLSEQYF
CDR3nt: TGCGCCAGCAGCTTGGAGGGGCTAGGGACAGGGTTAAGCGAGCAGTACTTC
d_gene: TRBD1
j_gene: TRBJ2-7
v_gene: TRBV5-1
abundance: .

CDR3aa: CSVQPGGRTGELFF
CDR3nt: TGCAGCGTTCAACCGGGGGGGCGCACCGGGGAGCTGTTTTTT
d_gene: TRBD2
j_gene: TRBJ2-2
v_gene: TRBV29-1
abundance: .

CDR3aa: CASRFGTGSGLFF
CDR3nt: .
d_gene: .
j_gene: TRBJ2-1
v_gene: TRBV12-3/TRBV12-4
abundance: once

CDR3aa: CSVIIAGRSYNEQFF
CDR3nt: TGCAGCGTTATCATAGCGGGCCGCTCCTACAATGAGCAGTTCTTC
d_gene: TRBD2
j_gene: TRBJ2-1
v_gene: TRBV29-1
abundance: .

CDR3aa: CASTPGQGAFTEAFF
CDR3nt: TGTGCCAGCACCCCAGGACAGGGGGCTTTCACTGAAGCTTTCTTT
d_gene: TRBD1
j_gene: TRBJ1-1
v_gene: TRBV6-2/TRBV6-3
abundance: .

CDR3aa: CASRQGLDYGYTF
CDR3nt: TGTGCCAGCAGACAGGGCCTCGACTATGGCTACACCTTC
d_gene: .
j_gene: TRBJ1-2
v_gene: TRBV25-1
abundance: .

CDR3aa: CASSQEGTGNSPLHF
CDR3nt: TGTGCCAGCAGCCAAGAAGGGACAGGGAATTCACCCCTCCACTTT
d_gene: TRBD1
j_gene: TRBJ1-6
v_gene: TRBV3-1/TRBV3-2
abundance: .

CDR3aa: CASSVAGGYSGNTIYF
CDR3nt: TGTGCCAGCAGCGTAGCAGGGGGATACTCTGGAAACACCATATATTTT
d_gene: TRBD1
j_gene: TRBJ1-3
v_gene: TRBV9
abundance: .

CDR3aa: CASSRMGPNYGYTF
CDR3nt: TGTGCCAGCAGTCGAATGGGACCTAACTATGGCTACACCTTC
d_gene: .
j_gene: TRBJ1-2
v_gene: TRBV28
abundance: .